The next 18 T cell receptor beta chains were all read from a single sample in a study of kidney transplant recipient with SARS-CoV-2 infection. TCRdb passed the reads through MiXCR, listing each CDR3 protein once. The table records 200,000 to 300,000 distinct CDR3 sequences, 29% of them present only once. The sample consisted of a blood sample, taken at baseline and on day 111 from a kidney transplant recipient. The source of these receptors is a male patient aged 25 to 39 who had COVID-19 and was a kidney transplant recipient. A subset of T cells may come from the graft donor.

In its sample, this clonotype was seen once. Being one base from a much bigger clone, this may be a read error. Because the CDR3 is missing its conserved closing phenylalanine or tryptophan, this is likely a read error. The CDR3 DNA sequence: TGTGCCAGCAGTGGGGTAATGAACACTGAAGCTTTCCTT. It specifies CASSGVMNTEAFL. The J gene is TRBJ1-1, the V gene TRBV6-5; unclear D gene. Trimming stripped 5 bases from V and 0 bases from J, with 7 bases between. The CDR3 runs to 13 residues. Germline V gene sequence: CDR1 MNHEY, CDR2 SVGAGI.

This clonotype showed up many times. The chain joins TRBV4-1 to TRBJ2-1; no reliable D call. The V end lost 1 base, the J end lost 10 bases, and 20 bases lay between the germline ends. This CDR3 is 16 amino acids long. CDR1 is MGHRA and CDR2 is YSYEKL in the germline V gene. The CDR3 sequence: CASSQARATWVWEQFF. Here the CDR3 DNA reads TGCGCCAGCAGCCAAGCTAGGGCGACCTGGGTTTGGGAGCAGTTCTTC.

This clonotype was detected a few times. The J gene is TRBJ1-4, the V gene TRBV4-1; TRBD1 matches 9 bases. Trimming took 3 bases from V and 7 from J; bases not matched to a gene: 3. The CDR3 has 14 amino acids. Germline values: CDR1 MGHRA, CDR2 YSYEKL. CDR3 protein: CASSHGTGFEKLFF. The CDR3 DNA is TGCGCCAGCAGCCACGGGACAGGGTTTGAAAAACTGTTTTTT.

The chain employs TRBV24-1 and TRBJ2-1, with 9 bases identical to TRBD2. From germline, CDR1 is KGHDR and CDR2 SFDVKD. The V and J ends lost 5 bases and 10 bases, in that order; junction bases with no gene match: 11. The CDR3 is 15 residues long. The CDR3 DNA is TGTGCCACCAGTGCCGCCGCGGGAGGGGGCGAGGAGCAGTTCTTC. Translated, it gives CATSAAAGGGEEQFF.

In the case of this clonotype: A read error may explain this, as a much larger clone is one base away. The CDR3 bases are TGTGCCAGCAGCCAATCTCAGGGGTATGGAAACACCATATATTTT. Its translation is CASSQSQGYGNTIYF. V is TRBV4-2 and J is TRBJ1-3, with D maybe TRBD1 (6 bases). Trimming cost V 2 bases and J 3 bases, with 11 bases left between them. The CDR3 covers 15 residues. The V gene's germline CDR1 is LGHNA and CDR2 YNFKEQ.

This clonotype showed up many times. V is TRBV15 and J is TRBJ1-1; the match to TRBD1 covers 7 bases. Germline V gene sequence: CDR1 LNHNV, CDR2 YYDKDF (reference sequence). J gave up 7 bases and V 2 bases, and 7 bases lay outside the gene matches. The CDR3 runs 14 residues. The DNA of the CDR3 is TGTGCCACCAGCAGAACAGGGGCGGGGGGTGAAGCTTTCTTT. Its protein is CATSRTGAGGEAFF.

Regarding this clonotype: One base away lies a much larger clone, so this may be a sequencing read error. The genes are TRBV29-1 and TRBJ2-6; possible D gene TRBD2, 6 bases. Germline V lookup: CDR1 SQVTM, CDR2 ANQGSEA. The CDR3 spans 14 residues. CDR3 sequence reads: CSVFAGPGANVPTF. CDR3 nucleotides: TGCAGCGTGTTTGCGGGGCCCGGGGCCAACGTCCCGACTTTC.

In this sample, this clonotype turned up many times. The V gene is TRBV28, the J gene TRBJ1-2; D not resolved. The V gene's germline CDR1 is MDHEN and CDR2 SYDVKM. The germline V and J ends were trimmed by 7 bases and 6 bases, with 18 bases remaining between them. The CDR3 is 14 residues long. CDR3 nucleotides: TGTGCCAGCACCGCCACGATACTGGAACATGGCTACACCTTC. Amino acids: CASTATILEHGYTF.

The table lists this clonotype with a count of one. Being one base from a much bigger clone, this may be a read error. The J gene is TRBJ1-1, the V gene TRBV5-1; 7 nucleotides align to TRBD1. The V gene end was trimmed by 10 bases and the J gene end by 11 bases; junction bases not matched to a gene: 17. CDR3 length equals 13 residues. Germline lookup yields CDR1 SGHRS and CDR2 YFSETQ. The chain's CDR3 is CAGTDSGQGVAFF. The CDR3 coding sequence is TGCGCCGGCACCGACTCGGGGCAGGGGGTTGCTTTCTTT.

This clonotype was recorded many times. V usage is TRBV7-1 and J usage is TRBJ1-2; D is unresolved. TRBV7-1 is marked as an open reading frame, function uncertain. Trimming stripped 5 bases from V and 4 bases from J, with 23 bases between. The CDR3 covers 17 residues. CDR3 in DNA: TGTGCCAGCAGCGGTGACCATCACGAGGGAAAGACCTATGGCTACACCTTC. Its translation is CASSGDHHEGKTYGYTF.

This clonotype was found many times. The chain is built from TRBV7-8 and TRBJ1-2, with no clear D. CDR3 length: 17 amino acids. Germline V gene lookup returns CDR1 SGHVS and CDR2 FQNEAQ. Trimming removed 5 bases from V and 4 bases from J, with 23 bases in between. CDR3 region: CASSPGMFTRKTYGYTF. CDR3 nucleotides: TGTGCCAGCAGCCCCGGGATGTTTACCCGAAAGACCTATGGCTACACCTTC.

This clonotype was found many times. The V and J genes are TRBV20-1 and TRBJ2-7; perhaps TRBD2 as D (6 bases). The CDR3 consists of 14 residues. Germline assignment: CDR1 DFQATT and CDR2 SNEGSKA (reference sequence). The ends were cut back, 5 bases at V and 7 bases at J, with 21 bases in the middle. The CDR3 sequence is CSAYSIAARGEQYF. The CDR3 region has the DNA TGCAGTGCTTACTCTATAGCGGCCCGGGGAGAGCAGTACTTC.

This clonotype showed up many times. J is TRBJ2-7 and V is TRBV6-2 or TRBV6-3; D remains unclear. CDR3 size: 13 residues. V lost 5 bases and J lost 3, with 11 bases in between. CDR1 is MNHEY, CDR2 SVGEGT, per germline. CDR3 in amino acids: CASSRTSHYEQYF. The CDR3 bases are TGTGCCAGCAGTCGAACCAGCCACTACGAGCAGTACTTC.

Of note for this clonotype: Being one base from a much bigger clone, this may be a read error. V gene TRBV11-2 combines with J gene TRBJ2-3; 9 bases are shared with TRBD2. The last part of the DNA fits TRBJ2-1 better; the J call may be wrong. Looked up from germline, CDR1 is SGHAT and CDR2 is FQNNGV. The CDR3 has 15 residues. This CDR3 is CASSLTSSGNDGQFF. The CDR3 DNA is TGTGCCAGCAGCTTAACGTCTAGCGGGAACGATGGGCAGTTCTTC.

About this clonotype: A much more abundant neighbour one base away suggests this may be a read error. The chain is built from TRBV28 and TRBJ2-2; 12 bases map to TRBD2. This CDR3 contains 16 residues. The ends lost 6 bases at V and 6 bases at J; junction bases unmatched: 8. Germline CDR1 is MDHEN and CDR2 is SYDVKM. For the CDR3, the DNA is TGTGCCAGCAGGAACCTAGCGGGAGGGCTCTCCGGGGAGCTGTTTTTT. This translates into CASRNLAGGLSGELFF. Full variable domain (outside the CDR3, taken from reference TRBV28 and TRBJ2-2): DVKVTQSSRYLVKRTGEKVFLECVQDMDHENMFWYRQDPGLGLRLIYFSYDVKMKEKGDIPEGYSVSREKKERFSLILESASTNQTSMYLCASRNLAGGLSGELFFGEGSRLTVL.

Regarding this clonotype: A much larger clone sits a single nucleotide away, making a read error possible. It is unclear where the CDR3 begins or ends on the DNA, so no DNA is shown, and the CDR3 is as TCRdb lists it. The chain couples TRBV12-2 to TRBJ2-4; the DNA was not used to check the table's D call, TRBD2. TRBV12-2 represents a pseudogene. The CDR3 adds up to 17 amino acids, both ends counted. This CDR3 reads CASRALWTPRKTYGCTF.

The count of this clonotype is one. Possible read error: a much larger clone is one base away. The chain employs TRBV7-2 and TRBJ2-5, with TRBD1 as a possible D gene (6 bases). Germline CDR1 reads SGHTA; CDR2 reads FQGNSA. The CDR3 consists of 15 residues. The CDR3 region has the DNA TGTGCCGGCAGCTTCGGTAGGGGGAACCAAGAGACCCAGTACTTC. Translating gives CAGSFGRGNQETQYF.

Of note for this clonotype: A single base separates this from a much larger clone, so it may be a read error. The chain recombines TRBV6-6 with TRBJ1-2, with a tentative D call TRBD1 (5 bases). The CDR3 is made up of 17 amino acids. Trimming removed 4 bases from V and 4 bases from J, with 22 bases in between. The germline gives CDR1 MNHNY, CDR2 SVGAGI (reference sequence). CDR3 in amino acids: CASSCQIGGGKTYGYTF. Here the CDR3 DNA reads TGTGCCAGCAGTTGCCAGATAGGTGGGGGAAAGACCTATGGCTACACCTTC.